These 7 T cell receptor beta chains share one sample of origin, sequenced in a study of technical replicates of blood from several donors. The protocol was immunoSEQ multiplex PCR, while the TCRdb copy is restricted to in-frame clones and leaves out a portion. The sample carries 74,000 or so clones, approximately 97% recorded once. Material: T cells isolated from PBMCs. These receptor sequences come from a human donor in good health.

V and J are TRBV7-2 and TRBJ2-4; possibly TRBD2 for D (6 bases). Germline CDR1 reads SGHTA; CDR2 reads FQGNSA. This CDR3 has 14 residues. Trimming took off 5 bases at V and 0 bases at J, with 8 bases between the two ends. The chain's CDR3 is CASSAGLAKNIQYF. DNA of the CDR3: TGTGCCAGCAGCGCGGGACTAGCCAAAAACATTCAGTACTTC.

The chain joins TRBV29-1 to TRBJ1-5; tentatively, D is TRBD1 (6 bases). CDR3 length: 13 amino acids. The V end lost 4 bases, the J end lost 4 bases, and 11 bases lay between the germline ends. Germline CDR1 reads SQVTM; CDR2 reads ANQGSEA. CDR3 amino acids: CSVGGQRNQPQHF. For the CDR3, the DNA is TGCAGCGTTGGCGGACAGAGAAATCAGCCCCAGCATTTT. Looking up the rest from reference TRBV29-1 and TRBJ1-5 gives the full variable domain: SAVISQKPSRDICQRGTSLTIQCQVDSQVTMMFWYRQQPGQSLTLIATANQGSEATYESGFVIDKFPISRPNLTFSTLTVSNMSPEDSSIYLCSVGGQRNQPQHFGDGTRLSIL.

The chain is built from TRBV15 and TRBJ1-2; no definite D call. V lost 5 bases to trimming and J lost 0 bases, with 10 bases between them. Per the germline V gene, CDR1 is LNHNV and CDR2 is YYDKDF (reference sequence). The length of the CDR3 is 14 residues. The CDR3 sequence: CATSGTTPNYGYTF. As DNA, the CDR3 is TGTGCCACCAGCGGAACTACTCCTAACTATGGCTACACCTTC.

V gene TRBV11-2 combines with J gene TRBJ2-2, with 9 bases identical to TRBD1. CDR3 length: 16 amino acids. CDR1 SGHAT and CDR2 FQNNGV come from the germline V gene. Trimming cost V 5 bases and J 4 bases; bases outside gene matches: 8. The CDR3 region has the DNA TGTGCCAGCAGCCCACGGGACAGGGATTTCACCGGGGAGCTGTTTTTT. Its translation is CASSPRDRDFTGELFF.

CDR3 nucleotides: TGTGCCAGTAGTATAGGTCCAGCGGTGACCTATGGCTACACCTTC. Protein product: CASSIGPAVTYGYTF. J is TRBJ1-2 and V is TRBV19; D gene unclear. V was cut by 1 base and J by 4 bases, with 13 bases left in between. This CDR3 has 15 residues. Germline assignment: CDR1 LNHDA and CDR2 SQIVND (reference sequence).

CDR3 sequence reads: CSALTGGINAGQFF. In DNA, the CDR3 is TGCAGCGCCTTGACAGGGGGTATCAATGCTGGGCAGTTCTTC. This sequence joins TRBV29-1 and TRBJ2-1; TRBD1 matches 9 bases. In germline, CDR1 is SQVTM, CDR2 ANQGSEA. There are 14 residues in the CDR3. The V segment lost 7 bases and the J segment 12 bases; nucleotides outside the gene matches: 16.

J is TRBJ1-5 and V is TRBV5-6; D is ambiguous. The CDR3 has 15 residues. V shed 1 base and J shed 0 bases, with 8 bases lying between them. CDR1 and CDR2 (germline): SGHDT, YYEEEE. The CDR3 is CASSLMGGSNQPQHF. The CDR3 DNA sequence: TGTGCCAGCAGCTTGATGGGAGGTAGCAATCAGCCCCAGCATTTT.